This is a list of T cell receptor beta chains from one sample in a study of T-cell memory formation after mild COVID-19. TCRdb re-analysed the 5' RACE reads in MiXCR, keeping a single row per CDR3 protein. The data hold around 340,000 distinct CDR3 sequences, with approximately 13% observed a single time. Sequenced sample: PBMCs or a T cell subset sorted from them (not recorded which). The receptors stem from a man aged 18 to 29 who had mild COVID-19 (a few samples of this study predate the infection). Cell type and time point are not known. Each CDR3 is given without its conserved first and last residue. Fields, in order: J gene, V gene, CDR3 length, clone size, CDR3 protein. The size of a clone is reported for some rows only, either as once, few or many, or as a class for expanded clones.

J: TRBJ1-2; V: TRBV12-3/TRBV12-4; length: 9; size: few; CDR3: ASSFLRGYT
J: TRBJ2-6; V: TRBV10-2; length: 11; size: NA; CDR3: ASKVSGANVLT
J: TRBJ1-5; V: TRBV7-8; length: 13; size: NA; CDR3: ASSLLGQGFQPQH
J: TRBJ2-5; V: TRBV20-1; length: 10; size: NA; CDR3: SAEPGQETQY
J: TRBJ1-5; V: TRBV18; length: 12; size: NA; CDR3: ASSPRWADQPQH
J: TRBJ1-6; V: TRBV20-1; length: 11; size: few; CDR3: GCRGMYNSPLH
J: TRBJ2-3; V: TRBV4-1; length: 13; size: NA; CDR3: ASSQERPTTDTQY
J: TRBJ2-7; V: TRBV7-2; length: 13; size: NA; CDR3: ASSLGVGTAYEQY
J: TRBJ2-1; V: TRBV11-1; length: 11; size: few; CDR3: ASKPDIFDEQF
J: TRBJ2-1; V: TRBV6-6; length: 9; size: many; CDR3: ASSLIGEQF
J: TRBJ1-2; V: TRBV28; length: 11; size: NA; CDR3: ASQDGTAYGYT
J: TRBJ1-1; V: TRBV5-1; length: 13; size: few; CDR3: ASSSASQGGTEAF
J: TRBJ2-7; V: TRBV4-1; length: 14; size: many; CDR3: ASSQDPGGSTYEQY
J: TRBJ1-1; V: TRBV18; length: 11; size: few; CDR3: ASSLDRVAEAF
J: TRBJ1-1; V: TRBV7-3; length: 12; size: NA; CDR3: ASSLNRASTEAF
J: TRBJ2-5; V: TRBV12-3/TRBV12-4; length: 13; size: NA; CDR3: ASSLGGGVGETQY
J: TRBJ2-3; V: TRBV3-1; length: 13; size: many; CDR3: ASSPGLAVGDTQY
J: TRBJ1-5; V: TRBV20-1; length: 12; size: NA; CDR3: SAGGTYSNQPQH
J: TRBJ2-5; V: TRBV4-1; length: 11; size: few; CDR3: ASSQVIGETQY
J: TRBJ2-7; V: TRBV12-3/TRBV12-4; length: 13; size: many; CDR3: ASTMTGGSWHEQY
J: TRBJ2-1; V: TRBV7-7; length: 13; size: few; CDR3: ASSPRVGPYNEQF
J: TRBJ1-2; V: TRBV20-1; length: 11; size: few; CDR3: SARSSGGGGYT
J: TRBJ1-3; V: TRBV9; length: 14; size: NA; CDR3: ASSVTGQGSGNTIY
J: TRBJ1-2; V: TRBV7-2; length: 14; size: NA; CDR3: ASSLAAPTLMLGYT
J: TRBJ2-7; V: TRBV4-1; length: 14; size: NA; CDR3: ASSQRDNTLSYEQY
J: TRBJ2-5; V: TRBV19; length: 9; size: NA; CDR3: ASSIRGAQY
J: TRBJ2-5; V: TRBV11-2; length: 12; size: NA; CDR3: ASSFRGPAETQY
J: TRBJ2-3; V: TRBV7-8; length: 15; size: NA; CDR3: ASSPLAGARSTDTQY
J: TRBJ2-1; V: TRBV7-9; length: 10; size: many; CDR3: ASSSGQGTQF
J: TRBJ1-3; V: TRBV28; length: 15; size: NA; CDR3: ASSFNVGLLARNTIY
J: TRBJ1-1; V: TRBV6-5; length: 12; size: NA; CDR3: ASSYSGWSAEAF
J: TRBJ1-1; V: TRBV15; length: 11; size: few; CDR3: ATRADWNAEAF
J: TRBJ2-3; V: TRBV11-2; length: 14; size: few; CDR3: ASSVIWGDTPRTQY
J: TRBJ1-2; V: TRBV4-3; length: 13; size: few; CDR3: ASSQETGNRRSYT
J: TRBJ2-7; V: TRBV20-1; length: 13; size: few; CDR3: SARTLAGDFYEQY
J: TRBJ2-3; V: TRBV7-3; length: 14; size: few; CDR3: ASRGTSGAITDTQY
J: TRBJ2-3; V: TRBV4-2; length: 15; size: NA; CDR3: ASSPRARRGERDTQY
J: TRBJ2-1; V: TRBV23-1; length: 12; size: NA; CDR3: ASSQSDGYNEQF
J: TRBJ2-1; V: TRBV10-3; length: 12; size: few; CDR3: AISETSSAGEQF
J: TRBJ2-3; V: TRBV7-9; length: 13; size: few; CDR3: ASSRGGGRTDTQY
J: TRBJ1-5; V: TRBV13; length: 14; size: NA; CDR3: ASSLGGRGSNQPQH
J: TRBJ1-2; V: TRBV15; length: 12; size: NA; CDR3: ATSRDPRVEGYT
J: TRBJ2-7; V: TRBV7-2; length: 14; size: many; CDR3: ASSLSWDTSSYEQY
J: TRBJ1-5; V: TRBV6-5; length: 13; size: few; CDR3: ASSYGQGGVQPQH
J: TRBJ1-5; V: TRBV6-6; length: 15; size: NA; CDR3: ASSSLFDRGETQPQH
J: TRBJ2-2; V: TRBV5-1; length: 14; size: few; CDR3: ASTPRTGGAAGELF
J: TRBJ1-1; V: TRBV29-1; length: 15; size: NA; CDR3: SVDSPGQGALNTEAF
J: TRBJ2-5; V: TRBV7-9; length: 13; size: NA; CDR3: ASSQGTTGEETQY
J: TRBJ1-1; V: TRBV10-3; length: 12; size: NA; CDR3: AISDSPGNTEAF
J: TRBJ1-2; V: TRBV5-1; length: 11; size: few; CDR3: ASSSGKARGYT
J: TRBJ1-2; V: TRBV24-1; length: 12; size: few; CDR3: ATSGTGLSYGYT
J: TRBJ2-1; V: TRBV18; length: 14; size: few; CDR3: ASSPMASGSYNEQF
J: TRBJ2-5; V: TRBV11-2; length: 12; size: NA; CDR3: ASSLEKGLETQY
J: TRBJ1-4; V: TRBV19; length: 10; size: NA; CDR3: ASSIYLGKLF
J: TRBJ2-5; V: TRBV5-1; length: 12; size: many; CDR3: ASSWGRSLETQY
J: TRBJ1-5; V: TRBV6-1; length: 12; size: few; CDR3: ASSGGFSNQPQH
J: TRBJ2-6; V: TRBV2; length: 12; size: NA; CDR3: ASSEAGGANVLT
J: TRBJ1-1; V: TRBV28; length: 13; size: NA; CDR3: ASSQPLLSNTEAF
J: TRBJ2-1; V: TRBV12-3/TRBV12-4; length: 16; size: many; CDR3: ASSFRLAGGHSYNEQF
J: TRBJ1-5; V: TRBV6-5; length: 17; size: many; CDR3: ASRSRDSRGFSSNQPQH